This TCR beta chain derives from a study of cytomegalovirus exposure and HLA in healthy donors. About the research overall: The roughly 130 validation repertoires, a later analysis reported, used the same platform as the 650 to 800 repertoires from the first cohort. General study findings and limits: In vitro, three CMV-associated chains proved specific for CMV antigens. The tendency of first-cohort TCR clusters to co-occur in the 120 validation repertoires was identified by a subsequent analysis. Reported performance of the classifier showed diagnosis of cytomegalovirus status with high specificity and sensitivity.

Some clones are missing from TCRdb's copy, which holds only in-frame ones; the method was immunoSEQ multiplex PCR. The sample lists around 98,000 clones, less than 90% occurring once. The length of the CDR3 is 12 residues. V was trimmed by 6 bases and J by 2 bases, leaving 7 bases between them. Germline loops: CDR1 MGHDK, CDR2 SYGVNS. Note on this clone: The antigen remains unidentified.

Sequences were obtained from PBMCs. The chain uses TRBV25-1 and TRBJ1-2; D is possibly TRBD1 (5 bases). This clonotype was obtained from a man between 18 and 35 years old in good health and CMV-seropositive. Here the CDR3 DNA reads TGTGCCAGCAGGGGGGGGAACTATGGCTACACCTTC. It codes for CASRGGNYGYTF.